Described below is a single TCR beta chain sequence and its context. Its antigen is currently unknown. The authors ran the assay at deep level. Original processing methods: Because ImmunoSEQ provided only junction sequences with no quality scores, the filtering differed. Libraries were prepared by immunoSEQ multiplex PCR; TCRdb keeps only in-frame clonotypes and omits some of them. V and J calls and clone size follow that table, whereas D and trimming were derived from the DNA. The data contain roughly 650,000 clones, approximately 96% of them seen just once; the ten biggest clones take up approximately 0.1%. The naive CD8 fraction comprised CD45RO-negative cells positively selected for CCR7 and excluded terminally differentiated effector memory CD45RA+ cells. This sample stems from a study of shared clonotypes between healthy human individuals. The wider study: A donor's plate count was three for CD4 naive and three for CD4 memory; CD8 naive had two and CD8 memory one. Study-wide results and limits: Non-shared clonotypes displayed generation probabilities falling below those of clonotypes present in all four donors.

The TCR comes from a woman aged 25-40 years in good health. Source material: naive CD8+ T cells sorted from blood.

The CDR3 spells CASSLDSWTGELFF. The CDR3 DNA sequence: TGTGCCAGCAGCTTAGATAGTTGGACCGGGGAGCTGTTTTTT. This sequence joins TRBV7-8 and TRBJ2-2; D is undetermined. The CDR3 is made up of 14 amino acids. Per the germline V gene, CDR1 is SGHVS and CDR2 is FQNEAQ. Trimming removed 1 base from V and 5 bases from J, with 8 bases in between.